This T cell receptor (beta chain) is from a study of cytomegalovirus exposure and HLA in healthy donors. Regarding the study as a whole: Generally TCR sequences proved uncommon, though certain public TCRs appeared in numerous donors.

A multiplex PCR was run with 60 Vbeta primers and 13 Jbeta primers. Profiled with immunoSEQ multiplex PCR; TCRdb holds only in-frame clones, not every one. This repertoire shows fewer than 200,000 clones, roughly 76% found once; its top ten account for over 1.1%. On this clone itself: Its antigen is undetermined.

The V gene lost 6 bases and the J gene lost 3 bases, with 12 bases spanning the gap. CDR3 length: 14 residues. Germline-derived CDR1 and CDR2 are KGHSH and LQKENI. This sequence joins TRBV18 and TRBJ1-3, with D possibly being TRBD1 (6 bases). The sequencing sample was made of PBMCs. The TCR sequence derives from a man in his 60s in good health and CMV-seronegative. Here the CDR3 DNA reads TGTGCCAGCTCGTCACAGGGAATTGGAAACACCATATATTTT. Its translation is CASSSQGIGNTIYF.